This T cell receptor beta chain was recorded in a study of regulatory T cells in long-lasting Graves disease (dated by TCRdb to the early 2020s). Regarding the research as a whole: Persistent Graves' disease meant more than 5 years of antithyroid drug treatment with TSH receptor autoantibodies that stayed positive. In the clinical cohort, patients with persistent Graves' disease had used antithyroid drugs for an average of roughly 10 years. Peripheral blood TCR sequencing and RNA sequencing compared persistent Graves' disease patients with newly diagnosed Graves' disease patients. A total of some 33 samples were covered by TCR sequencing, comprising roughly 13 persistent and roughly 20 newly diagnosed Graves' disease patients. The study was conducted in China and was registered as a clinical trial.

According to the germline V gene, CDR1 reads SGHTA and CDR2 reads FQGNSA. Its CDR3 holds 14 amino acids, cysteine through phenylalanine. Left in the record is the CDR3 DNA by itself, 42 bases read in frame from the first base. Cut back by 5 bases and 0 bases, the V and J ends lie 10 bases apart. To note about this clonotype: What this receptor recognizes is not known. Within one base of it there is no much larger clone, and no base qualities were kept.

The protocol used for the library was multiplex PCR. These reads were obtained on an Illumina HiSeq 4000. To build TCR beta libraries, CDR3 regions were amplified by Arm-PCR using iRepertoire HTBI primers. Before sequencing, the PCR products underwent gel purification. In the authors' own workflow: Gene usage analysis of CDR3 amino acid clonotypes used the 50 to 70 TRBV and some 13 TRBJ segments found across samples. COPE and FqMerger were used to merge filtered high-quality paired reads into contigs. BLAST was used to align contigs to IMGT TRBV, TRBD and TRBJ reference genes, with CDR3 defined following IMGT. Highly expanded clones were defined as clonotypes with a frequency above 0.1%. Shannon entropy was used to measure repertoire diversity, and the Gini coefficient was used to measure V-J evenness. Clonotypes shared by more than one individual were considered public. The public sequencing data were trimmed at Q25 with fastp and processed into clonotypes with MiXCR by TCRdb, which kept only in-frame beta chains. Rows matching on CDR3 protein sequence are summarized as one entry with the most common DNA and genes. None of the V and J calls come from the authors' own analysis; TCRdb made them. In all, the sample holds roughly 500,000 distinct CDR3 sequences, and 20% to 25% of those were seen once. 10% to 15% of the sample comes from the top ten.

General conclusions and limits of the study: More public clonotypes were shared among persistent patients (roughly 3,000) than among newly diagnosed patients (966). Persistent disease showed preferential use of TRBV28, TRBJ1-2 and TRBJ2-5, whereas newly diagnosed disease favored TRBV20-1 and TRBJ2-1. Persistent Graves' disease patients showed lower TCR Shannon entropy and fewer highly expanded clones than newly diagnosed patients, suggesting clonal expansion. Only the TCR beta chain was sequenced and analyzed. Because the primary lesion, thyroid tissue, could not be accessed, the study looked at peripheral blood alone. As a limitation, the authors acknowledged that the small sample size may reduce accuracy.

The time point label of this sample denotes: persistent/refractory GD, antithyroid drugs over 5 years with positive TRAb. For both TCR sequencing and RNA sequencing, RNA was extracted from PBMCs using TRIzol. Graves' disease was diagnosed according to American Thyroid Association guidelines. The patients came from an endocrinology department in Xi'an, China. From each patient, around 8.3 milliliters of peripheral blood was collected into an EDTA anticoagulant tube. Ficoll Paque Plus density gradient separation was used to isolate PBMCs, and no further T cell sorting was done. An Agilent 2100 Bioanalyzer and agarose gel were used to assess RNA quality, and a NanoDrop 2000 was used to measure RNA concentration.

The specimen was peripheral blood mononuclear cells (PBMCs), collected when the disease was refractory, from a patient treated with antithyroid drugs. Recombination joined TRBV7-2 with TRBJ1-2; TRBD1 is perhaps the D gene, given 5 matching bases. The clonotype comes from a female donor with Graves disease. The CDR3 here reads CASSGGVPNYGYTF. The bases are TGTGCCAGCAGCGGGGGGGTGCCTAACTATGGCTACACCTTC.